This TCR beta chain was profiled in a study of T cells in localized non-small cell lung cancer. Study conclusions and caveats: Adjacent lung was found to contain a median roughly 60 of the top 100 tumor clones. A raised T cell density in blood coincided with lengthier overall survival.

A note on this clone: The antigen remains unidentified.

Trimming removed 3 bases at V and 3 bases at J, with 6 bases between. The CDR3 spans 13 residues. Germline CDR1 and CDR2: MNHGY and SAAAGT. Assay: immunoSEQ multiplex PCR; the TCRdb copy retains only in-frame clones and omits some. Of under 3,000 clones in the sample, less than 35% were seen once. Sequencing used lung tumor tissue, obtained before any cancer treatment. The source is a man aged 18-55 years with stage I lung adenocarcinoma. The chain employs TRBV6-8 and TRBJ1-5; D gene uncertain. CDR3 in amino acids: CASSYSFNQPQHF. The CDR3 nucleotides are TGTGCCAGCAGTTATAGTTTCAATCAGCCCCAGCATTTT.